This TCR beta chain was sequenced in a study of cytomegalovirus exposure and HLA in healthy donors. Researchers ran the PCR with 60 Vbeta and 13 Jbeta primers. TCRdb's copy holds only in-frame clones and misses some; the assay was immunoSEQ multiplex PCR. The data show about 30,000 clones, about 83% seen once. Germline CDR1 is MDHEN and CDR2 is SYDVKM. There are 15 residues in the CDR3. V shed 1 base and J shed 3 bases, with 9 bases lying between them. The source is a boy aged 5-17 years in good health and CMV-seronegative. The chain is built from TRBV28 and TRBJ1-4; the D gene is possibly TRBD1 (5 bases). Sequencing used PBMCs. CDR3 sequence: CASSLLAGSNEKLFF. The CDR3 DNA reads as TGTGCCAGCAGTTTATTAGCAGGGTCTAATGAAAAACTGTTTTTT.